This T cell receptor (beta chain) was found in a study of T cells after yellow fever vaccination (dated by TCRdb to the late 2010s). About the study as a whole: The SMART-Seq v4 Ultra Low Input RNA kit was used to prepare libraries from fractions with low cell numbers. Blood was collected at multiple timepoints before and after primary and secondary immunization, and bulk PBMC replicates and cell subsets were isolated. Bulk TCR alpha and beta repertoires were sequenced longitudinally to track T-cell clones before and after primary and booster YFV17D yellow fever vaccination. The cohort comprised two healthy male donors, one aged 18 to 29 and one aged 30 to 40 years.

The sequencing machine was an Illumina NovaSeq 6000. Synthesis of TCR cDNA relied on 5'RACE template switching, a step that introduced a universal primer site along with unique molecular identifiers. Priming of cDNA synthesis was performed from both the TCR alpha and TCR beta constant segments. Library amplification used two PCR steps, and the second PCR step added sample barcodes and sequencing adapters. Sequencing of the libraries was done on either Illumina HiSeq 2500 (2x100 bp) or NovaSeq (2x150 bp). From the authors' description of their analysis: MIGEC was used to demultiplex reads and collapse the reads into UMI consensus sequences, and MiXCR was used for V(D)J alignment. Vaccine-responding clonotypes were identified with edgeR using replicate PBMC samples, with FDR below 0.01 and a log2 fold change above 5 up to day 15 being required. Bulk clonotypes were assigned CD4 or CD8 identity according to which sequenced CD4 or CD8 repertoire held them at higher abundance. The public sequencing data were trimmed at Q25 with fastp and processed into clonotypes with MiXCR by TCRdb, which kept only in-frame beta chains. Records with the same CDR3 protein are collapsed into one entry carrying the most frequent genes and DNA. What appears here as the V and J calls and clone size reflects TCRdb's work, not the paper's. In this sample the table shows hundreds of thousands of distinct CDR3 sequences, 3.6% of which occur a single time. The ten top clones hold about a quarter of the sample.

The paper's findings and limits, for the study overall: Because the study included only a couple of donors, the extent to which the findings can be generalized is limited. A small share of clonotypes was detected in both CD4 and CD8 compartments, with the overlap likely arising from convergent recombination. Because abundant contaminating clonotypes from the bulk population could be contained in FACS-sorted repertoires, computational filtering was required. Most clones expanded after primary vaccination were re-detected after the booster (96% of CD4 and around nine tenths of CD8), suggesting broad memory maintenance. Compared with the primary T-cell response, the secondary T-cell response was faster but weaker, reaching its peak on day 5 rather than on day 15.

Measured from the cysteine to the phenylalanine, the CDR3 is 14 residues long. Just the 42-base CDR3 DNA is kept, in frame starting at base 1. At the junction V is shortened by 1 base and J by 5 bases, with 11 bases in between. Per the germline V gene, SGHAT is the CDR1 and FQNNGV is the CDR2. Reading the label with the study, this specimen's treatment or condition is: live attenuated yellow fever vaccine strain. At each blood-draw timepoint, two biological replicates of bulk PBMCs were collected. PBMCs were isolated from peripheral blood using a standard Ficoll-Paque protocol. TriZol was used to extract RNA from bulk PBMCs, CD4 and CD8 fractions, and dextramer-positive and dextramer-negative fractions. As for this clonotype: Its antigen is still unknown. Per-base quality was not reported, and no clone a single base away is much larger than it.

The sequence links TRBV11-2 to TRBJ2-5; the D region possibly corresponds to TRBD2 (6 bases align). The material was PBMCs, obtained on the day of the yellow fever booster vaccination. This clonotype was sampled from a man younger than 35 who received the YFV17D yellow fever vaccine. The CDR3 protein: CASSLARAGETQYF. The nucleotide sequence is TGTGCCAGCAGCTTAGCCCGGGCGGGGGAGACCCAGTACTTC.